Described below is a single T cell receptor (beta chain) sequence and its context. Its antigen is undetermined. This entry belongs to a study of CD8+CD57+ T cells in acquired aplastic anemia. Study context: About 3 ug was the average amount of DNA from sorted CD4+ and CD8+ cells.

The use of genomic DNA as template underpinned the TCR beta VDJ and CDR3 profiling. TCRdb independently ran MiXCR on the reads; one entry per CDR3 protein. The repertoire consists of some 170,000 distinct CDR3 sequences, with about three fifths occurring once and the leading ten covering 40% to 50%. All patients picked for sequencing had shown, by flow cytometry, an expansion of CD8+CD57+ cells. Between the trimmed V and J ends, which lost 4 bases and 0 bases, there was a span of 12 bases. Looked up from germline, CDR1 is SGHAT and CDR2 is FQDESV (reference sequence). The CDR3 is 15 residues long. Study findings and constraints: About 28 sequences, all CD8+ CDR3, were shared between patients and controls. CD8+ Simpson's diversity showed no significant patient-control difference.

The gene calls are TRBV11-1 and TRBJ1-2; weak D call: TRBD1 (5 bases). Sequenced sample: sorted CD4+, CD8+, or CD8+CD57+ T cells (not recorded which) from PBMCs. The TCR originated in a human donor with aplastic anemia. The CDR3 is CASSSGPGPNYGYTF. CDR3 nucleotides: TGTGCCAGCAGCTCAGGACCGGGACCTAACTATGGCTACACCTTC.